The TCR beta chain described here comes from a study of blood T cell repertoires in COVID-19. Overall study: Sites in the United States, Italy and Spain provided acute and convalescent COVID-19 samples. From T cells, B-cell-depleted T cells, or PBMCs came the material, which was cDNA or gDNA.

J lost 6 bases, V lost 2 bases, and 7 bases had no gene match. CDR1 is LNHNV, CDR2 YYDKDF, per germline (reference sequence). The CDR3 is 16 amino acids. This clone was seen just once. Repertoires were generated with immunoSEQ multiplex PCR, while TCRdb's copy carries only in-frame clones and drops some. The sample yields more than 110,000 clones, around 86% seen once. The sequence derives from a human donor in a cohort sampled during active COVID-19. The chain links TRBV15 to TRBJ2-7, with 13 bases aligning to TRBD2. Sequences were obtained from peripheral blood. This CDR3 is CATSRTGLAGESEQYF. CDR3 sequence (DNA): TGTGCCACCAGCAGAACCGGACTAGCGGGAGAATCCGAGCAGTACTTC.